This T cell receptor beta chain was recovered during a study of blood T cell repertoires in COVID-19. Libraries were prepared by immunoSEQ multiplex PCR; TCRdb keeps only in-frame clonotypes and omits some of them. The table records about 210,000 clones, roughly 86% of them present only once. CDR3 length: 16 amino acids. The V end lost 6 bases, the J end lost 7 bases, and 22 bases lay between the germline ends. Germline loops: CDR1 MDHEN, CDR2 SYDVKM. The gene calls are TRBV28 and TRBJ2-4; D perhaps matches TRBD2 (6 bases). This sequence was found in a man aged 35-49 years with acute COVID-19. The sample was PBMCs or T cells enriched from blood (not recorded which). This CDR3 reads CASRPGGTQLGNIQYF. The CDR3 DNA follows: TGTGCCAGCAGACCGGGCGGGACCCAGCTTGGGAACATTCAGTACTTC.